These T cell receptor beta chains were read from a single sample in a study of blood T cell repertoires in COVID-19. Sequenced by immunoSEQ multiplex PCR; TCRdb stores in-frame clones only, minus some. Among more than 70,000 clones listed, 77% were seen once. Sample: peripheral blood. The source is a human donor in a cohort sampled during active COVID-19. The CDR3 runs from the conserved cysteine through the conserved F or W. A D gene is named only where the DNA matches it firmly. Only some rows state a clone size, as once, few, many or a class for expanded clones.

>TRBJ1-1|TRBV9|-|few
TGTGCCAGCAGCGTAGCGGGGGAAGGTTTAGCTTTCTTT
CASSVAGEGLAFF
>TRBJ1-4|TRBV9|TRBD1|-
TGTGCCAGCAGCGTAGCTCCGACAGGGTGGGACGAAAAACTGTTTTTT
CASSVAPTGWDEKLFF
>TRBJ1-1|TRBV5-1|TRBD1|-
TGCGCCAGCAGCTTGATGGCAGGGGGTGACACTGAAGCTTTCTTT
CASSLMAGGDTEAFF
>TRBJ1-5|TRBV28|TRBD1|few
TGTGCCAGCAGTATAGCCGGGACAGGGGGCCATCAGCCCCAGCATTTT
CASSIAGTGGHQPQHF
>TRBJ1-6|TRBV2|-|-
TGTGCCAGCGGGCGGGTAAGGAATTCACCCCTCCACTTT
CASGRVRNSPLHF
>TRBJ2-5|TRBV2|TRBD2|-
TGTGCCAGCAGGGCCCGACTAGCGCAGACCCAGTACTTC
CASRARLAQTQYF
>TRBJ2-2|TRBV4-3|-|-
TGCGCCAGCAGCCAACACCCGGTTAAGAGCGCCGGGGAGCTGTTTTTT
CASSQHPVKSAGELFF
>TRBJ2-5|TRBV5-1|TRBD1|-
TGCGCCAGCAGGACAGGGGATACAGAGACCCAGTACTTC
CASRTGDTETQYF
>TRBJ2-2|TRBV5-4|TRBD2|-
TGTGCCAGCAGCTCCCGGACTAGCTCGAACACCGGGGAGCTGTTTTTT
CASSSRTSSNTGELFF
>TRBJ1-2|TRBV30|-|-
TGTGCCTGGGCCCCTTCTACCGTCCATGGCTACACCTTC
CAWAPSTVHGYTF
>TRBJ1-2|TRBV6-6|-|-
TGTGCCAGCAGTCCAGTGACCTGGGCAGGGTTTGTCCCTGGCTACACCTTC
CASSPVTWAGFVPGYTF
>TRBJ1-2|TRBV3-1/TRBV3-2|TRBD1|once
TGTGCCAGCAGCCGAGCGCCGGGACAGCAGTATGGCTACACCTTC
CASSRAPGQQYGYTF
>TRBJ2-7|TRBV7-2|TRBD1|-
TGTGCCAGCAGCTTATACGGGACAGGGTCCTACGAGCAGTACTTC
CASSLYGTGSYEQYF
>TRBJ1-1|TRBV6-2/TRBV6-3|-|-
TGTGCCAGCAGTTCAGGCAGACTGAACACTGAAGCTTTCTTT
CASSSGRLNTEAFF
>TRBJ2-5|TRBV6-1|-|-
TGTGCCAGCAGTGGGGTCGGCCGGACATCCCAAGAGACCCAGTACTTC
CASSGVGRTSQETQYF
>TRBJ1-4|TRBV30|-|-
TGTGCCTGGAGTCGCAAAAGGGGACTCAATGAAAAACTGTTTTTT
CAWSRKRGLNEKLFF
>TRBJ2-2|TRBV28|-|-
TGTGCCAGTCAGAGGGGGGAGGGACGGGGCACCGGGGAGCTGTTTTTT
CASQRGEGRGTGELFF
>TRBJ1-1|TRBV6-5|TRBD1|-
TGTGCCAGCAGTTCCGCCGGGACAGGCCTTAAAGCTTTCTTT
CASSSAGTGLKAFF
>TRBJ1-1|TRBV19|TRBD1|-
TGTGCCAGTAGTATAGATGCGACAGGGGGCAAGGCTGAAGCTTTCTTT
CASSIDATGGKAEAFF
>TRBJ2-7|TRBV5-4|-|-
TGTGCCAGCAGCCCTTCGGGGGGCCGCTCCTACGAGCAGTACTTC
CASSPSGGRSYEQYF
>TRBJ2-7|TRBV4-1|TRBD1|once
TGCGCCAGCAGCCGGGACAGCCTTAGCGAGCAGTACTTC
CASSRDSLSEQYF
>TRBJ1-1|TRBV29-1|-|few
TGCAGCGCCCAGGGGTATGTGAACACTGAAGCTTTCTTT
CSAQGYVNTEAFF
>TRBJ1-1|TRBV18|-|-
TGTGCCAGCTCACCCAGTACGAACACTGAAGCTTTCTTT
CASSPSTNTEAFF
>TRBJ1-5|TRBV12-3/TRBV12-4|-|-
TGTGCCAGCAGAACAGGGATTAATCAGCCCCAGCATTTT
CASRTGINQPQHF
>TRBJ2-5|TRBV5-4|-|few
TGTGCCAGCAGCTTGGTTTCTTTTCCGAGAGAGACCCAGTACTTC
CASSLVSFPRETQYF
>TRBJ2-7|TRBV25-1|-|-
TGTGCCAGCTCCTACCGTCCAGGCGAGCAGTACTTC
CASSYRPGEQYF
>TRBJ2-7|TRBV19|TRBD2|-
TGTGCCAGTAGTCTTTCGGGAGGCTACGAGCAGTACTTC
CASSLSGGYEQYF
>TRBJ1-2|TRBV7-2|-|-
TGTGCCAGCAGCTTAGAACCAGGGATTAGCCATGGCTACACCTTC
CASSLEPGISHGYTF
>TRBJ2-5|TRBV4-1|TRBD1|-
TGCGCCAGCAGCCAAGAGAGAGGGGGCGCAAAGACCCAGTACTTC
CASSQERGGAKTQYF
>TRBJ2-1|TRBV5-1|-|-
TGCGCCAGCAGCTTGGCGGCCCGAGGAAGAGGAAGCTCCTACAATGAGCAGTTCTTC
CASSLAARGRGSSYNEQFF
>TRBJ1-1|TRBV12-3/TRBV12-4|-|-
TGTGCCAGCAGTTTAAACAGGTATGAAGCTTTCTTT
CASSLNRYEAFF
>TRBJ2-7|TRBV7-2|TRBD2|few
TGTGCCAGCAGCTCCACCGGGACTAGCTACGAGCAGTACTTC
CASSSTGTSYEQYF
>TRBJ2-2|TRBV27|-|-
TGTGCCAGCAGTTTTAAACCCCCAGGGGCGGGCACCGGGGAGCTGTTTTTT
CASSFKPPGAGTGELFF
>TRBJ1-1|TRBV2|-|-
TGTGCCAGCAGTGAAAGGAGGGAGCGGGGTGAAGCTTTCTTT
CASSERRERGEAFF
>TRBJ1-1|TRBV7-6|-|few
TGTGCCAGCAGCTTAGAACAGGCGACTGAAGCTTTCTTT
CASSLEQATEAFF
>TRBJ1-1|TRBV5-4|TRBD1|-
TGTGCCAGCAGCTTGAGGGGGCTTTACACTGAAGCTTTCTTT
CASSLRGLYTEAFF
>TRBJ2-3|TRBV24-1|TRBD2|-
TGTGCCACCAGTGGGCCGGAGCGGGGGCTAGATACGCAGTATTTT
CATSGPERGLDTQYF
>TRBJ1-1|TRBV3-1/TRBV3-2|-|-
TGTGCCAGCAGCGCCGAGGGACACCGGAACACTGAAGCTTTCTTT
CASSAEGHRNTEAFF
>TRBJ1-6|TRBV28|TRBD1|-
TGTGCCAGCAGTCTTCGGAATCCAGGGGGCGCAGTTTCCGTGTTT
CASSLRNPGGAVSVF
>TRBJ1-2|TRBV11-3|TRBD1|once
TGTGCCAGCAGCCTAACAGGGGGAGGCTACACCTTC
CASSLTGGGYTF
>TRBJ2-7|TRBV5-1|TRBD2|-
TGCGCCAGCAGCCCACTAGCGGGAGATGGGACCGAGCAGTACTTC
CASSPLAGDGTEQYF
>TRBJ2-7|TRBV6-1|-|-
TGTGCCAGCAGTGAAAGAGAGGGCGGTATCTACGAGCAGTACTTC
CASSEREGGIYEQYF
>TRBJ2-5|TRBV5-6|-|-
TGTGCCAGCAGCTTGCCTACAGGGCAAGAGACCCAGTACTTC
CASSLPTGQETQYF
>TRBJ1-5|TRBV2|-|-
TGTGCCAGCAGTGCCGGGTCGAATCAGCCCCAGCATTTT
CASSAGSNQPQHF
>TRBJ2-3|TRBV7-3|TRBD1|-
TGTGCCAGCAGCTTACTCGGGACAGGGGCCACAGATACGCAGTATTTT
CASSLLGTGATDTQYF
>TRBJ1-5|TRBV3-1/TRBV3-2|-|few
TGTGCCAGCAGCCAAGACAGGAATCAGCCCCAGCATTTT
CASSQDRNQPQHF
>TRBJ1-2|TRBV5-4|-|few
TGTGCCAGCAGCTTGGAGGGGAATTATGGCTACACCTTC
CASSLEGNYGYTF
>TRBJ1-2|TRBV6-5|-|-
TGTGCCAGCAGTCAGGGCCGGGAGGCCTATGGCTACACCTTC
CASSQGREAYGYTF